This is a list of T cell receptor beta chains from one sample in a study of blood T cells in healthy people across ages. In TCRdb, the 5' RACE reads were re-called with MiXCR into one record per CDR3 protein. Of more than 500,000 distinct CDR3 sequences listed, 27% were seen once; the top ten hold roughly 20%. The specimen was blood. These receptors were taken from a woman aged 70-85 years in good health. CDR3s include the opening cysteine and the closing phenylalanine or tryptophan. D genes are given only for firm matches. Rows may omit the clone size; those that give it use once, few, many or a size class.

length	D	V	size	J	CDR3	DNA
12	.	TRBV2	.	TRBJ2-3	CAGSGEADTQYF	TGTGCCGGCAGTGGGGAGGCAGATACGCAGTATTTT
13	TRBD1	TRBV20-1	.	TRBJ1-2	CSARQGINYGYTF	TGCAGTGCCCGACAGGGGATTAACTATGGCTACACCTTC
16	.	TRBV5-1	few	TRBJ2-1	CASSLGGSLEYNEQFF	TGCGCCAGCAGCTTGGGGGGGAGCCTAGAGTACAATGAGCAGTTCTTC
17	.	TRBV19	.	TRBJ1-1	CASSSNSFPQGNTEAFF	TGTGCCAGTAGTTCAAACAGCTTCCCCCAGGGGAACACTGAAGCTTTCTTT
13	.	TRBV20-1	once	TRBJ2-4	CSARQLAKNIQYF	TGCAGTGCTAGACAATTAGCCAAAAACATTCAGTACTTC
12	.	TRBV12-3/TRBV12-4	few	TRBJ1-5	CASSSGFGPQHF	TGTGCCAGCTCTTCGGGTTTTGGGCCCCAGCATTTT
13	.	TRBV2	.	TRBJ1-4	CARRAVNNEKLFF	TGTGCCCGGCGAGCGGTGAATAATGAAAAACTGTTTTTT
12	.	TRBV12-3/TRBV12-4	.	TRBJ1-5	CASNEGIQPQHF	TGTGCCAGCAATGAGGGGATTCAGCCCCAGCATTTT
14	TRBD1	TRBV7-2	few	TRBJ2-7	CASSRTGNPYEQYF	TGTGCCAGCAGCCGGACAGGAAACCCCTACGAGCAGTACTTC
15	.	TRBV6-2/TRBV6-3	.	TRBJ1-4	CASRYREQANEKLFF	TGTGCCAGCAGATACAGGGAACAGGCGAATGAAAAACTGTTTTTT
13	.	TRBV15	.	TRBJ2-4	CATSRVGRNIQYF	TGTGCCACCAGCAGAGTTGGTAGAAACATTCAGTACTTC
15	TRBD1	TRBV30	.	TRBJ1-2	CAWSTPGGIGYGCTF	TGTGCCTGGAGTACTCCAGGGGGGATAGGCTATGGCTGCACCTTC
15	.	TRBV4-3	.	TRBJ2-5	CASSQDAIRGETQYF	TGCGCCAGCAGCCAAGATGCGATCCGGGGGGAGACCCAGTACTTC
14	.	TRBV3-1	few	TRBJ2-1	CASSQKARRNEQFF	TGTGCCAGCAGCCAAAAGGCGCGGAGGAATGAGCAGTTCTTC
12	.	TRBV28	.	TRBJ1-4	CASTLEGEKLFF	TGTGCCAGCACACTAGAGGGGGAAAAACTGTTTTTT
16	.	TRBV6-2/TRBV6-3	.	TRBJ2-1	CASQISGGGRYNEQFF	TGTGCCAGCCAGATCTCCGGTGGGGGGCGGTACAATGAGCAGTTCTTC
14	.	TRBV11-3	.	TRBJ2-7	CASSLDPRTYEQYF	TGTGCCAGCAGCTTAGATCCGAGGACCTACGAGCAGTACTTC
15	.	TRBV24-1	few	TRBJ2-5	CATKATPDSQETQYF	TGTGCCACCAAAGCGACGCCGGATTCACAAGAGACCCAGTACTTC
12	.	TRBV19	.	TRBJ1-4	CASSIFNEKLFF	TGTGCCAGTAGTATTTTTAATGAAAAACTGTTTTTT
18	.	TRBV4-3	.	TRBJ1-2	CASSQKSSGTGGHYGYTF	TGCGCCAGCAGCCAAAAATCCTCCGGGACGGGGGGCCACTATGGCTACACCTTC
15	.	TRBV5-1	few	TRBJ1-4	CASSSEGLVDEKLFF	TGCGCCAGCAGCTCGGAAGGGCTAGTCGACGAAAAACTGTTTTTT
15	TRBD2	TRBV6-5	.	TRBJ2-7	CASRDLSGGTYEQYF	TGTGCCAGCAGGGACCTTAGCGGGGGGACCTACGAGCAGTACTTC